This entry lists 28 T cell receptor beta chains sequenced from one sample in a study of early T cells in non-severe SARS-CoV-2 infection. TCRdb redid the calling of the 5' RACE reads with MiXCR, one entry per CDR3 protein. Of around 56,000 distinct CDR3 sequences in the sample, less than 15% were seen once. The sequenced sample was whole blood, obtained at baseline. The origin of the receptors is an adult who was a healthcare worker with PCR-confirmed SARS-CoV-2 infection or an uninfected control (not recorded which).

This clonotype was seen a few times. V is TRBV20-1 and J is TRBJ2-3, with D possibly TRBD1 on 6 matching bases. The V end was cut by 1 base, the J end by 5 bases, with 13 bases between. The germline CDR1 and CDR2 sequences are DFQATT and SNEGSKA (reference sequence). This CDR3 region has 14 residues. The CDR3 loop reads CSARGPGHGDTQYF. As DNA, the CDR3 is TGCAGTGCTAGAGGACCGGGACACGGAGATACGCAGTATTTT.

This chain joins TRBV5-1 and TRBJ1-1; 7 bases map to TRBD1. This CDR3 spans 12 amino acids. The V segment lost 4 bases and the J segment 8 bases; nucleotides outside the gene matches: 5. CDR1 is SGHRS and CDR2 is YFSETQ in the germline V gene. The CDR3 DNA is TGCGCCAGCAGCAACAGGGGCCGGGAAGCTTTCTTT. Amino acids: CASSNRGREAFF. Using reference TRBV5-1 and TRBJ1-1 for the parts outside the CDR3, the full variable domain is KAGVTQTPRYLIKTRGQQVTLSCSPISGHRSVSWYQQTPGQGLQFLFEYFSETQRNKGNFPGRFSGRQFSNSRSEMNVSTLELGDSALYLCASSNRGREAFFGQGTRLTVV.

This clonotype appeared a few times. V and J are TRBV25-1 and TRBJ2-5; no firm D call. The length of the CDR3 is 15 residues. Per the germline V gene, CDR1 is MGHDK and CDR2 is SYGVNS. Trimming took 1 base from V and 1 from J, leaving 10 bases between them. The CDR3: CASSEFTGAQETQYF. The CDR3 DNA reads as TGTGCCAGCAGTGAATTCACGGGCGCCCAAGAGACCCAGTACTTC. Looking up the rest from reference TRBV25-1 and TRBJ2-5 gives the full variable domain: EADIYQTPRYLVIGTGKKITLECSQTMGHDKMYWYQQDPGMELHLIHYSYGVNSTEKGDLSSESTVSRIRTEHFPLTLESARPSHTSQYLCASSEFTGAQETQYFGPGTRLLVL.

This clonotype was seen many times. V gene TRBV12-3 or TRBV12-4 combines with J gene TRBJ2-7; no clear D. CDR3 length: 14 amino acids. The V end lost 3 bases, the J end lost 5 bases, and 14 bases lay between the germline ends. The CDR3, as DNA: TGTGCCAGCAGTTTGGCCTTAAAGGGCCACGAGCAGTACTTC. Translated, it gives CASSLALKGHEQYF.

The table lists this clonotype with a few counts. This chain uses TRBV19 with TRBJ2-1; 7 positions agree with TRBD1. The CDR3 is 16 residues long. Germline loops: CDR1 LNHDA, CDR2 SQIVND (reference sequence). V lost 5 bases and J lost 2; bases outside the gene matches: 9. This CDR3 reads CASSAATGPPYNEQFF. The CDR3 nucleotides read TGTGCCAGTAGTGCCGCGACAGGGCCCCCCTACAATGAGCAGTTCTTC.

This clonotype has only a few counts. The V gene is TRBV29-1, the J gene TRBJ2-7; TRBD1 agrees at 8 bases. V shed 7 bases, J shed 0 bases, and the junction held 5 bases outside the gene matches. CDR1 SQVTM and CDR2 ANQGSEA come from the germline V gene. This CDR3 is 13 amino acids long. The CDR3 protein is CSAQTGGSYEQYF. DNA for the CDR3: TGCAGCGCCCAAACAGGGGGCTCCTACGAGCAGTACTTC.

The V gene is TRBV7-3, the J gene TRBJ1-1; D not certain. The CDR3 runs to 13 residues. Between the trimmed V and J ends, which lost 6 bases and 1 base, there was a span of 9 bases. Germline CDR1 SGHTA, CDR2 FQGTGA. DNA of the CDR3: TGTGCCAGCAGATCCGGTCCGAACACTGAAGCTTTCTTT. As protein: CASRSGPNTEAFF.

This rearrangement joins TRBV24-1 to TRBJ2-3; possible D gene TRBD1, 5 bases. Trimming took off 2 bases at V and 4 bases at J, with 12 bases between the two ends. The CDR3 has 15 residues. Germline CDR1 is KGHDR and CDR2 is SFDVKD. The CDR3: CATSDYSGWADTQYF. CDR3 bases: TGTGCCACCAGTGATTATTCAGGGTGGGCAGATACGCAGTATTTT.

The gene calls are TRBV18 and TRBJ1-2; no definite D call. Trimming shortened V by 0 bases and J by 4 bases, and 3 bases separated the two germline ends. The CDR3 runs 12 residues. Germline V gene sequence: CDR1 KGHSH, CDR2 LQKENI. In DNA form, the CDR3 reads TGTGCCAGCTCACCACCGGGCTATGGCTACACCTTC. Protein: CASSPPGYGYTF.

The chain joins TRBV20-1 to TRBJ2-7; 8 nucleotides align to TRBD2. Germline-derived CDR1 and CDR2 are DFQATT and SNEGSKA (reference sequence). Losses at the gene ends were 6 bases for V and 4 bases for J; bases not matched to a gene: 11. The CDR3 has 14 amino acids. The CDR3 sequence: CSARGSGAAYEQYF. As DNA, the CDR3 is TGCAGTGCCAGGGGTAGCGGGGCAGCGTACGAGCAGTACTTC.

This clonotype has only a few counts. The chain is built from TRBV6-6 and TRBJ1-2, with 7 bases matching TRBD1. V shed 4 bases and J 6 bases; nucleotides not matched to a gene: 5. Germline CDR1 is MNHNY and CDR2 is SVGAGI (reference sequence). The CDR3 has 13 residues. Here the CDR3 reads CASSFRGRDGYTF. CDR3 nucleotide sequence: TGTGCCAGCAGTTTTAGGGGGCGGGATGGCTACACCTTC.

The chain's CDR3 is CASSLLAGRYREQYF. CDR3 nucleotides: TGTGCCAGCAGTTTACTAGCGGGGAGGTATCGCGAGCAGTACTTC. The chain carries TRBV28 and TRBJ2-7; 9 bases line up with TRBD2. Germline V lookup: CDR1 MDHEN, CDR2 SYDVKM. V dropped 2 bases and J dropped 6; count of bases not matched to a gene: 8. The CDR3 is made up of 15 amino acids.

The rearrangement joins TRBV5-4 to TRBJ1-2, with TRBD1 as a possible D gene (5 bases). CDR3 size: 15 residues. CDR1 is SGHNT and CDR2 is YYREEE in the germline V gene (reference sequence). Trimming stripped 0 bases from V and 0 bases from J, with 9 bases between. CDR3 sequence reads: CASSLDGTSNYGYTF. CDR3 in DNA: TGTGCCAGCAGCTTGGATGGGACTTCTAACTATGGCTACACCTTC. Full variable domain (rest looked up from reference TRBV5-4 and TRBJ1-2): ETGVTQSPTHLIKTRGQQVTLRCSSQSGHNTVSWYQQALGQGPQFIFQYYREEENGRGNFPPRFSGLQFPNYSSELNVNALELDDSALYLCASSLDGTSNYGYTFGSGTRLTVV.

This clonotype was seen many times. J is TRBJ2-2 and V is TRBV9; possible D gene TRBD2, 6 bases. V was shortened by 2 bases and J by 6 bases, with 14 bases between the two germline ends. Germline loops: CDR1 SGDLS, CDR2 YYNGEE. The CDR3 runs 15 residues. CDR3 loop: CASSVGETRSGELFF. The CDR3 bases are TGTGCCAGCAGCGTTGGCGAGACTAGATCCGGGGAGCTGTTTTTT.

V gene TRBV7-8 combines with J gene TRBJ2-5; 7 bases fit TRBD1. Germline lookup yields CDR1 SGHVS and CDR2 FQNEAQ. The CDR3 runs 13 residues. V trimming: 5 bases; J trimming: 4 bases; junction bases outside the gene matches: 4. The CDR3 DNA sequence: TGTGCCAGCAGCAAAGGGGGCAGAGAGACCCAGTACTTC. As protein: CASSKGGRETQYF.

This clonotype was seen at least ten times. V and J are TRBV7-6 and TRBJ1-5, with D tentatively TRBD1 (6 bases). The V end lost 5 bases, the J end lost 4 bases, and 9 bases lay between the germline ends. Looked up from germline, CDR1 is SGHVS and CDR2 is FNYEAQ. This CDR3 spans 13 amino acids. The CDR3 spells CASSLTGNQPQHF. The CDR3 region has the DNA TGTGCCAGCAGCCTAACAGGGAATCAGCCCCAGCATTTT.

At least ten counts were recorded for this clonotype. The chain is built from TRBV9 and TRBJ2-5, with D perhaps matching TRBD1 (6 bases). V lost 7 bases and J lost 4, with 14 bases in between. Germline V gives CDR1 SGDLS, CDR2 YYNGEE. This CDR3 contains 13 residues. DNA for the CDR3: TGTGCCAGCGGGGGACATAACACAGAGACCCAGTACTTC. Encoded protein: CASGGHNTETQYF.

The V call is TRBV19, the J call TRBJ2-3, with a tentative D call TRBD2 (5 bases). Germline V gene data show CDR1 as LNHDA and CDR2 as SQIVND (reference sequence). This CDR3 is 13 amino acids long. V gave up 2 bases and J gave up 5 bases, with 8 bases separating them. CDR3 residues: CASSIRERDTQYF. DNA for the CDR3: TGTGCCAGTAGTATAAGGGAGAGAGATACGCAGTATTTT.

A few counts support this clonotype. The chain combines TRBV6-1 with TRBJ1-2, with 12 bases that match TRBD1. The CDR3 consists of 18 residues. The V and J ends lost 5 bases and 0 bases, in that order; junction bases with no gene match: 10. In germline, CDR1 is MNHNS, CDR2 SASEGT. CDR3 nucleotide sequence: TGTGCCAGCAGTCCCCGTGGGACAGGGGGCCTTTCTAACTATGGCTACACCTTC. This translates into CASSPRGTGGLSNYGYTF.

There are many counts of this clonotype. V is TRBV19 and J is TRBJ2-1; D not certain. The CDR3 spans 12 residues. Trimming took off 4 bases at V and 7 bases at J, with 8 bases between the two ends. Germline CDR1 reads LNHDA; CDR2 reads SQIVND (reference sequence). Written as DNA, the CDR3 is TGTGCCAGTAGTAGGGTGGGTAATGAGCAGTTCTTC. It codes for CASSRVGNEQFF. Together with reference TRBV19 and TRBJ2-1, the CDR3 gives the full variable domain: DGGITQSPKYLFRKEGQNVTLSCEQNLNHDAMYWYRQDPGQGLRLIYYSQIVNDFQKGDIAEGYSVSREKKESFPLTVTSAQKNPTAFYLCASSRVGNEQFFGPGTRLTVL.

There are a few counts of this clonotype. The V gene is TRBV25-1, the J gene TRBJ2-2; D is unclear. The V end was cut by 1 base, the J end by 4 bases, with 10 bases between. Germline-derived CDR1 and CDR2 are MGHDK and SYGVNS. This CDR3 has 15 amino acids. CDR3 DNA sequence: TGTGCCAGCAGTGAATTAGTTACAACCACCGGGGAGCTGTTTTTT. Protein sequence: CASSELVTTTGELFF. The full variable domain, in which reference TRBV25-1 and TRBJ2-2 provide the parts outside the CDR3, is EADIYQTPRYLVIGTGKKITLECSQTMGHDKMYWYQQDPGMELHLIHYSYGVNSTEKGDLSSESTVSRIRTEHFPLTLESARPSHTSQYLCASSELVTTTGELFFGEGSRLTVL.

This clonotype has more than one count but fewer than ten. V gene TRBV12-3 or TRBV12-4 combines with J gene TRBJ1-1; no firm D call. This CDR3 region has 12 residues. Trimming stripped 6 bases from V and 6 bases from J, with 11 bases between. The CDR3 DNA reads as TGTGCCAGCAGACGGGAGGAAGCTGAAGCTTTCTTT. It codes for CASRREEAEAFF.

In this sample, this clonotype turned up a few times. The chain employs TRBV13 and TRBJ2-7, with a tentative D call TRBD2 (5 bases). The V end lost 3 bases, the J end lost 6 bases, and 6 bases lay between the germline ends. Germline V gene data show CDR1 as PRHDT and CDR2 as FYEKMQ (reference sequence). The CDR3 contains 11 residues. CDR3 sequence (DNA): TGTGCCAGCAGCTTGAGGGTCGAGCAGTACTTC. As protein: CASSLRVEQYF.

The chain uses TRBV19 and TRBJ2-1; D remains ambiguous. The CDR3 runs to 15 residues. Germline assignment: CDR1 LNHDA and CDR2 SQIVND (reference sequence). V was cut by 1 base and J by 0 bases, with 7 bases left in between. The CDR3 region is CASSIVDFSYNEQFF. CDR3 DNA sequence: TGTGCCAGTAGTATAGTGGATTTCTCCTACAATGAGCAGTTCTTC.

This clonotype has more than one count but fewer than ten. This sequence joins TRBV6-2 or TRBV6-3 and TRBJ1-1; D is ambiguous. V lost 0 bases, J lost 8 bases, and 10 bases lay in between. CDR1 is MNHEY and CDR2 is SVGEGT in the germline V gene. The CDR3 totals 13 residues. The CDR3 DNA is TGTGCCAGCAGTTACTCGAATCGTCTGGAAGCTTTCTTT. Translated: CASSYSNRLEAFF.

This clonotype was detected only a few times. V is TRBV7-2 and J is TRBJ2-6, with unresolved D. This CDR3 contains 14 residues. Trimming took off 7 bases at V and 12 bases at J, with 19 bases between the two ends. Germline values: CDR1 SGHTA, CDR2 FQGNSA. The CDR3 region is CASNEVASPIVLTF. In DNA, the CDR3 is TGTGCCAGCAACGAGGTCGCGAGCCCCATCGTCCTGACTTTC.

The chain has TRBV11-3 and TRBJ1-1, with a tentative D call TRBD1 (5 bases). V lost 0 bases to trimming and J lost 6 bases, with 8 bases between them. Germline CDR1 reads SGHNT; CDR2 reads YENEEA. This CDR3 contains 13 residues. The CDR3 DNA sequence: TGTGCCAGCAGCTTAGAGGGGGTGCCTGAAGCTTTCTTT. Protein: CASSLEGVPEAFF.

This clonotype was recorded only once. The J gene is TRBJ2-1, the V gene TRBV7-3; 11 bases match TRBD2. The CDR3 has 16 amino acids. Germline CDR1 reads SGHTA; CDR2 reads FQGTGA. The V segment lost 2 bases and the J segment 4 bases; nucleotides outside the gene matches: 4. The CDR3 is CASSLVGLAAYNEQFF. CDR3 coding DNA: TGTGCCAGCAGCTTAGTGGGACTAGCGGCTTACAATGAGCAGTTCTTC.